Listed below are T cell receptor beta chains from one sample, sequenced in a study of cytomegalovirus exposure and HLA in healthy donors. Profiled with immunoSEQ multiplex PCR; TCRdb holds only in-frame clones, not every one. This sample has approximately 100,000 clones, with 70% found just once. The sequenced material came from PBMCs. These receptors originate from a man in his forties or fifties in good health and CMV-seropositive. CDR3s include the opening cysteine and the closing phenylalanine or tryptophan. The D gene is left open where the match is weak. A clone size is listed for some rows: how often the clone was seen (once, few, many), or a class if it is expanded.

CASSQDAPKGQYGYTF	TRBV4-3	NA	NA	TRBJ1-2
CACPQGTGTGELFF	TRBV30	NA	NA	TRBJ2-2
CASSSATSGNLDTQYF	TRBV7-3	TRBD2	NA	TRBJ2-3
CASSLLAGTLGEQFF	TRBV5-4	TRBD2	NA	TRBJ2-1
CASSDPWGQGQGITDTQYF	TRBV6-1	TRBD1	NA	TRBJ2-3
CASSERGTIYEQYF	TRBV2	NA	NA	NA
CASSRQEDTEAFF	TRBV5-4	NA	NA	TRBJ1-1
CASSSPGQGYNEQFF	TRBV6-5	TRBD1	NA	TRBJ2-1
CASSSPQARGNTDTQYF	TRBV7-9	NA	NA	TRBJ2-3
CASSLLTGEAFF	TRBV5-1	NA	few	TRBJ1-1
CASSYLRDSEAGYTF	TRBV6-6	NA	NA	TRBJ1-2
CASSPRDRESYEQYF	TRBV5-4	TRBD1	NA	TRBJ2-7
CASSFRGSGDYGYTF	TRBV6-6	NA	NA	TRBJ1-2
CASSYAGSLQETQYF	TRBV7-6	NA	NA	TRBJ2-5
CASSLLQSLGTDTQYF	TRBV27	NA	once	TRBJ2-3
CASSYGGRRVETQYF	TRBV6-6	NA	few	TRBJ2-5
CSVVGTSGSGRTGELFF	TRBV29-1	TRBD2	few	TRBJ2-2
CASSFGQGDQPQHF	TRBV5-5	TRBD1	NA	TRBJ1-5
CASTGAGDGYTF	TRBV9	NA	NA	TRBJ1-2
CASRRAQETQYF	TRBV6-6	NA	few	TRBJ2-5
CATSRGQGNTEAFF	TRBV15	TRBD1	few	TRBJ1-1
CASSETTGGINQPQHF	TRBV7-9	TRBD1	NA	TRBJ1-5
CASKSGQETQYF	TRBV6-5	NA	once	TRBJ2-5
CASSQKTGGYTEAFF	TRBV16	TRBD1	NA	TRBJ1-1
CASSPRGVPNEQFF	TRBV13	NA	once	TRBJ2-1
CASSLDATGNTEAFF	TRBV5-4	NA	NA	TRBJ1-1
CASSGQLNTEAFF	TRBV9	NA	NA	TRBJ1-1
CASTQGWFGEQYF	TRBV2	NA	NA	TRBJ2-7
CASSLSPQGHYGYTF	TRBV13	NA	NA	TRBJ1-2
CASSQDRSGGYNEQFF	TRBV4-1	TRBD2	NA	TRBJ2-1